Listed here is a single TCR beta chain. Its antigen is still unknown. Assay used: immunoSEQ multiplex PCR; TCRdb lists only in-frame clones, some missing. The repertoire consists of about 770,000 clones, with roughly 72% occurring once and the leading ten covering approximately 2%. CDR1 and CDR2 from the germline V gene are MNHEY and SVGAGI. V was shortened by 6 bases and J by 0 bases, with 14 bases between the two germline ends. This CDR3 is 15 amino acids long. Free of recent acute infections or vaccinations, the donors were healthy HIV-negative adults. This sample was included in a study of shared clonotypes between healthy human individuals. At the level of the study: Sampling drew on donors who were a couple of women and three men aged 18 to 49. Three CD4 naive, three CD4 memory, two CD8 naive and one CD8 memory plate were used per donor.

The study's findings and limits: When compared with the clonotypes that were shared by all four sorted-subset donors, the non-shared clonotypes turned out to have lower generation probabilities.

What was sequenced was memory CD4+ T cells sorted from blood. The subset is: CD45RA-negative fraction. The sequence was obtained from a woman younger than 45 in good health. The rearrangement uses TRBV6-5 and TRBJ1-2, with D perhaps matching TRBD1 (5 bases). CDR3 region: CASRTRGFSNYGYTF. In DNA, the CDR3 is TGTGCCAGCAGAACAAGGGGATTCTCTAACTATGGCTACACCTTC.